A single sample gave rise to the 29 T cell receptor beta chains below, sequenced in a study of post-analysis software for immune sequencing data. Broader study findings: Roughly 5 TRBV segments (TRBV5-6, TRBV5-1 and TRBV20-1 among them) occurred more frequently in patients than in controls.

Prepared libraries of TCR beta cDNA carried unique molecular identifiers. TCRdb independently ran MiXCR on the PCR reads; one entry per CDR3 protein. The repertoire holds approximately 660,000 distinct CDR3 sequences, with 59% as singletons. Their specific antigens are unknown. The sequenced material came from blood. These receptors all come from a girl aged 2 to 9 with multiple sclerosis.

The chain has TRBV12-3 or TRBV12-4 and TRBJ1-6; D possibly corresponds to TRBD1 (5 bases). The V end was cut by 7 bases, the J end by 7 bases, with 17 bases between. The CDR3 runs to 15 residues. This CDR3 reads CASTLGVGGNSPLHF. The DNA of the CDR3 is TGTGCCAGCACTCTGGGGGTTGGGGGGAATTCACCCCTCCACTTT.

The chain carries TRBV12-3 or TRBV12-4 and TRBJ2-7, with D tentatively TRBD1 or TRBD2 (5 bases each). Trimming took 6 bases from V and 2 from J, leaving 17 bases between them. CDR3 size: 15 residues. CDR3: CASSMGDLGTYEQYF. The CDR3 DNA is TGTGCCAGCAGCATGGGGGACCTCGGGACCTACGAGCAGTACTTC.

CDR3 nucleotide sequence: TGTGCCAGCAGTGCGGACAGGGGTCTCTTCACCTTC. This gives the protein CASSADRGLFTF. The chain recombines TRBV6-5 with TRBJ1-2; 9 bases are shared with TRBD1. This CDR3 is built from 12 residues. V shed 5 bases, J shed 13 bases, and the junction held 8 bases outside the gene matches. Germline-derived CDR1 and CDR2 are MNHEY and SVGAGI.

The genes are TRBV29-1 and TRBJ1-2, with D possibly TRBD1 on 5 matching bases. CDR1 is SQVTM and CDR2 is ANQGSEA in the germline V gene. The CDR3 sequence is 12 residues long. The V end lost 4 bases, the J end lost 6 bases, and 12 bases lay between the germline ends. In DNA, the CDR3 is TGCAGCGTTGGTAGAGGGGTTGATGGCTACACCTTC. Protein: CSVGRGVDGYTF.

The chain is built from TRBV4-3 and TRBJ2-5, with no clear D. Deletions cut 0 bases from V and 1 base from J, with 6 bases between. Germline V gene lookup returns CDR1 LGHNA and CDR2 YSLEER. This CDR3 has 14 residues. CDR3 sequence (DNA): TGCGCCAGCAGCCAAGAACCCGTCCAAGAGACCCAGTACTTC. Translation: CASSQEPVQETQYF.

The chain combines TRBV29-1 with TRBJ2-5, with a weak D call TRBD1 (6 bases). The germline gives CDR1 SQVTM, CDR2 ANQGSEA. The CDR3 is 14 amino acids. V was shortened by 5 bases and J by 1 base, with 14 bases between the two germline ends. The CDR3 here is CSVLSDSFQETQYF. The CDR3 DNA sequence: TGCAGCGTTCTTTCGGACAGCTTCCAAGAGACCCAGTACTTC.

Comment on this clonotype: A junction end diverges from the germline sequence, so it may reflect a read error. V is TRBV6-2 or TRBV6-3 and J is TRBJ2-3, with D possibly matching TRBD2 (6 bases). CDR3 length: 17 amino acids. CDR1 MNHEY and CDR2 SVGEGT come from the germline V gene. DNA for the CDR3: TGTGCCGGCAGTTACTCGTCGACTAGGGGTAGCACAGATGCGCAGTATTTT. It codes for CAGSYSSTRGSTDAQYF.

The chain couples TRBV12-3 or TRBV12-4 to TRBJ2-3; D gene uncertain. This CDR3 has 14 amino acids. V was pared by 5 bases and J by 6 bases, with 15 bases between. CDR3 DNA: TGTGCCAGCAGTGTCGGCCTACCGGGTGATACGCAGTATTTT. Its protein is CASSVGLPGDTQYF.

This clonotype was picked up a small number of times. This chain links TRBV27 with TRBJ2-5, with 13 bases fitting TRBD2. The junction had 8 bases not matched to a gene; V was cut back by 5 bases and J by 5 bases. Germline lookup yields CDR1 MNHEY and CDR2 SMNVEV (reference sequence). The CDR3 has 16 amino acids. CDR3 protein: CASSGLLAGGSETQYF. The CDR3 region has the DNA TGTGCCAGCAGTGGCCTACTAGCGGGGGGGAGCGAGACCCAGTACTTC.

The chain employs TRBV12-3 or TRBV12-4 and TRBJ2-1, with 7 bases that match TRBD2. J was trimmed by 7 bases and V by 7 bases; bases with no gene match: 7. CDR3 size: 13 residues. The CDR3 is CASMGGGSNEQFF. The CDR3 DNA reads as TGTGCCAGCATGGGAGGCGGGAGTAATGAGCAGTTCTTC.

The table lists this clonotype with a few counts. This chain links TRBV9 with TRBJ2-1; 8 nucleotides agree with TRBD2. CDR3 size: 16 residues. Trimming removed 3 bases from V and 9 bases from J; junction bases left unmatched: 14. In germline, CDR1 is SGDLS, CDR2 YYNGEE. The CDR3 region is CASSATGTSQWGEQFF. The CDR3 coding sequence is TGTGCCAGCAGCGCGACCGGGACTAGTCAGTGGGGTGAGCAGTTCTTC. The whole variable domain, filled in from reference TRBV9 and TRBJ2-1, reads DSGVTQTPKHLITATGQRVTLRCSPRSGDLSVYWYQQSLDQGLQFLIQYYNGEERAKGNILERFSAQQFPDLHSELNLSSLELGDSALYFCASSATGTSQWGEQFFGPGTRLTVL.

This clonotype was found a few times. The genes are TRBV6-6 and TRBJ1-5; no reliable D call. The CDR3 extends over 14 amino acids. CDR1 MNHNY and CDR2 SVGAGI come from the germline V gene (reference sequence). Trimming cost V 8 bases and J 2 bases, with 13 bases left between them. In nucleotides, the CDR3 is TGTGCCAGCTGGGAGGGTAGGCGCAATCAGCCCCAGCATTTT. Translating gives CASWEGRRNQPQHF.

This sequence joins TRBV10-3 and TRBJ1-6; a possible D gene is TRBD1 (5 bases). The CDR3 totals 13 residues. Germline CDR1 and CDR2: ENHRY and SYGVKD. V was trimmed by 1 base and J by 16 bases, leaving 14 bases between them. CDR3 nucleotides: TGTGCCATCAGTGAGTTGCGAGACAGACCTCTCCACTTT. Translated: CAISELRDRPLHF.

This chain links TRBV28 with TRBJ1-5; maybe TRBD1 (6 bases). Trimming removed 4 bases at V and 2 bases at J, with 15 bases between. CDR1 MDHEN and CDR2 SYDVKM come from the germline V gene. The CDR3 runs 16 residues. The CDR3 bases are TGTGCCAGCAGTTCGCCCCAGGGGTTCGGCAATCAGCCCCAGCATTTT. Its protein is CASSSPQGFGNQPQHF.

The chain couples TRBV10-3 to TRBJ2-3; 8 positions agree with TRBD2. With 6 bases clipped from V and 3 bases from J, the junction kept 5 bases outside the gene matches. Per the germline V gene, CDR1 is ENHRY and CDR2 is SYGVKD. This CDR3 is 14 amino acids long. CDR3 sequence: CAISEREMTDTQYF. The CDR3 DNA reads TGTGCCATCAGCGAGCGGGAGATGACAGATACGCAGTATTTT.

The genes are TRBV6-5 and TRBJ1-1, with TRBD1 as a possible D gene (6 bases). The CDR3 length is 14 residues. In germline, CDR1 is MNHEY, CDR2 SVGAGI. Trimming stripped 6 bases from V and 3 bases from J, with 14 bases between. CDR3 sequence (DNA): TGTGCCAGCAGGCTTCGGGGGCCGGACACTGAAGCTTTCTTT. This translates into CASRLRGPDTEAFF.

The gene calls are TRBV4-3 and TRBJ2-4; unclear D gene. The CDR3 contains 15 residues. Germline V gene lookup returns CDR1 LGHNA and CDR2 YSLEER. With 0 bases removed from V and 10 bases from J, the gap between germline ends came to 16 bases. Written as DNA, the CDR3 is TGCGCCAGCAGCCAAGATCTCGGACCAGGAGTGATTCAGTACTTC. Protein sequence: CASSQDLGPGVIQYF.

In the case of this clonotype: Its ends do not fully match the called genes, so a read error is possible. The chain uses TRBV18 and TRBJ2-1; 8 bases agree with TRBD1. Germline assignment: CDR1 KGHSH and CDR2 LQKENI. The CDR3 runs 14 residues. In DNA form, the CDR3 reads TGTGCCAGCTCACCACCTTACAGGGGGAATGGGCAGTTCTTC. Its translation: CASSPPYRGNGQFF.

V and J are TRBV6-5 and TRBJ1-1; D gene ambiguous. The CDR3 sequence is 14 residues long. Germline-derived CDR1 and CDR2 are MNHEY and SVGAGI. V lost 0 bases and J 1 base, leaving 6 bases between the germline ends. The CDR3 spells CASSYSKSNTEAFF. DNA of the CDR3: TGTGCCAGCAGTTACTCGAAATCGAACACTGAAGCTTTCTTT.

V and J are TRBV5-1 and TRBJ2-1, with 9 bases aligning to TRBD1. The J segment lost 4 bases and the V segment lost 2 bases, leaving 7 bases of the junction unmatched. The V gene's germline CDR1 is SGHRS and CDR2 YFSETQ. The length of the CDR3 is 16 residues. For the CDR3, the DNA is TGCGCCAGCAGCTTTAAGGGGACAGGGCGATACAATGAGCAGTTCTTC. Its protein product is CASSFKGTGRYNEQFF.

This clonotype occurred a few times. This chain links TRBV29-1 with TRBJ2-5, with 11 bases aligning to TRBD2. CDR1 SQVTM and CDR2 ANQGSEA come from the germline V gene. J gave up 11 bases and V 5 bases, and 19 bases lay outside the gene matches. This CDR3 comprises 16 residues. The CDR3 spells CSVRRRLAGGLREQYF. CDR3 bases: TGCAGCGTTCGTAGGCGGCTAGCGGGAGGACTGAGGGAGCAGTACTTC.

This clonotype was recorded a few times. V is TRBV4-1 and J is TRBJ2-7; the match to TRBD2 covers 8 bases. Germline CDR1 MGHRA, CDR2 YSYEKL. Unmatched junction bases numbered 3, after V lost 0 bases and J lost 2 bases. The CDR3 covers 15 residues. The DNA for the CDR3 is TGCGCCAGCAGCCAAGAGGGAGCGGGGGCCTACGAGCAGTACTTC. Encoded protein: CASSQEGAGAYEQYF.

This clonotype was seen a handful of times. The CDR3 DNA follows: TGTGCCAGCTCACCACCTTCAGCTCAAGAGACCCAGTACTTC. It translates to CASSPPSAQETQYF. V and J are TRBV18 and TRBJ2-5; the D is unclear. From germline, CDR1 is KGHSH and CDR2 LQKENI. The germline V and J ends were trimmed by 0 bases and 2 bases, with 7 bases remaining between them. The CDR3 length is 14 residues.

The chain has TRBV12-3 or TRBV12-4 and TRBJ2-1, with 12 positions matching TRBD1. Trimming removed 4 bases from V and 10 bases from J; junction bases left unmatched: 8. The CDR3 has 15 residues. In nucleotides, the CDR3 is TGTGCCAGCAGTTCCCCGGGACAGGGGGCCCTAGAGCAGTTCTTC. The encoded protein is CASSSPGQGALEQFF.

V usage is TRBV7-2 and J usage is TRBJ1-2, with 7 positions matching TRBD1. Unmatched junction bases numbered 13, after V lost 10 bases and J lost 5 bases. This CDR3 is 14 amino acids long. Germline CDR1 is SGHTA and CDR2 is FQGNSA. The CDR3 region is CATSSTGTGYGYTF. The DNA of the CDR3 is TGTGCCACCTCCTCGACAGGGACGGGGTATGGCTACACCTTC.

This clonotype was seen more than once but under ten times. The V call is TRBV12-3 or TRBV12-4, the J call TRBJ2-5; TRBD2 agrees at 15 bases. The V gene end was trimmed by 2 bases and the J gene end by 5 bases; junction bases not matched to a gene: 6. The CDR3 length is 17 residues. The CDR3 sequence is CASSLRTSGRAGETQYF. CDR3 sequence (DNA): TGTGCCAGCAGTTTAAGGACTAGCGGGAGGGCCGGGGAGACCCAGTACTTC.

The CDR3 coding sequence is TGTGCCAGCAGTTATGACTACAGCACAGATACGCAGTATTTT. It specifies CASSYDYSTDTQYF. The chain couples TRBV27 to TRBJ2-3, with D possibly TRBD2 on 5 matching bases. From germline, CDR1 is MNHEY and CDR2 SMNVEV (reference sequence). This CDR3 region has 14 residues. V lost 4 bases and J lost 0, with 8 bases in between.

This sequence joins TRBV29-1 and TRBJ1-5; D may be TRBD1 (6 bases). The germline V gene has CDR1 SQVTM and CDR2 ANQGSEA. There are 13 residues in the CDR3. V lost 6 bases, J lost 6 bases, and 15 bases lay in between. CDR3 coding DNA: TGCAGCGTGGGGGAGCAGGGGACTCAGCCCCAGCATTTT. Translated: CSVGEQGTQPQHF.

This clonotype was counted only a few times. The rearrangement uses TRBV5-5 and TRBJ1-5; perhaps TRBD1 as D (5 bases). The CDR3 spans 16 residues. Looked up from germline, CDR1 is SGHKS and CDR2 is YYEKEE (reference sequence). Trimming left V 0 bases short and J 7 bases short, with 17 bases between. CDR3 in DNA: TGTGCCAGCAGCTTGGTGGAGGGGTTACTACCACAGCCCCAGCATTTT. It encodes CASSLVEGLLPQPQHF. The complete variable domain, with remaining parts taken from reference TRBV5-5 and TRBJ1-5, reads DAGVTQSPTHLIKTRGQQVTLRCSPISGHKSVSWYQQVLGQGPQFIFQYYEKEERGRGNFPDRFSARQFPNYSSELNVNALLLGDSALYLCASSLVEGLLPQPQHFGDGTRLSIL.